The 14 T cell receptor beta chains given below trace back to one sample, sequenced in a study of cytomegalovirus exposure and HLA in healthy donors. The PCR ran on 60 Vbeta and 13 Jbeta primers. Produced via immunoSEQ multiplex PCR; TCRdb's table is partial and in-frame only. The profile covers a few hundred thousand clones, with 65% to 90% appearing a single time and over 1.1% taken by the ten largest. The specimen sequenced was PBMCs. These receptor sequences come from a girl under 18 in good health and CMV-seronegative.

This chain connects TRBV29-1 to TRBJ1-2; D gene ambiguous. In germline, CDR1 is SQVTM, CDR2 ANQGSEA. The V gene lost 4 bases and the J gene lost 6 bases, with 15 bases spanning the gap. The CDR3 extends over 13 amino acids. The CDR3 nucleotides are TGCAGCGTTGTGTGGTCGAGACTGAATGGCTACACCTTC. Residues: CSVVWSRLNGYTF.

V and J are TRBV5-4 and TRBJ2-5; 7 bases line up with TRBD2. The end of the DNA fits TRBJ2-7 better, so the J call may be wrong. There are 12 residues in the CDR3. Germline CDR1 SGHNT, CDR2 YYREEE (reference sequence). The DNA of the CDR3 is TGTGCCAGCAGTTGGGGAGGGAACGAGCAGTACTTC. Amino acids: CASSWGGNEQYF.

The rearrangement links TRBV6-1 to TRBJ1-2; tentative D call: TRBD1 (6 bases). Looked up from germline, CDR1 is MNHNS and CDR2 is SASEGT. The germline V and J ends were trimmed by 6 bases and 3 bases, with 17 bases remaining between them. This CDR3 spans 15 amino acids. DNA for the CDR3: TGTGCCAGCAGCACCCTGGGGGCCAGGGACTATGGCTACACCTTC. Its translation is CASSTLGARDYGYTF.

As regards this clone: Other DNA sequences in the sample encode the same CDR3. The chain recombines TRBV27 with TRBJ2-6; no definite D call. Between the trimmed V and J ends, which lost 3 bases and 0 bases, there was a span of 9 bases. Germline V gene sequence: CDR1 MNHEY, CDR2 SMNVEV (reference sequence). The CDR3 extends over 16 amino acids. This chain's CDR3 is CASSFQHYSGANVLTF. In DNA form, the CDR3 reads TGTGCCAGCAGTTTTCAGCACTACTCTGGGGCCAACGTCCTGACTTTC.

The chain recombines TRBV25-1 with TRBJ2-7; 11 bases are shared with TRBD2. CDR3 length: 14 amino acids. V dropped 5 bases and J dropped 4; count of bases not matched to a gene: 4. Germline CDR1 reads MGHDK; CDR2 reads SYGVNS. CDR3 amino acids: CASSIGTSGYEQYF. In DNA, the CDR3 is TGTGCCAGCAGTATCGGGACTAGCGGATACGAGCAGTACTTC.

The CDR3 DNA reads TGTGCCAGCAGCTTATATGAGAAGAGGGACAGGGGGCTCTATGGCTACACCTTC. The encoded protein is CASSLYEKRDRGLYGYTF. The chain carries TRBV7-6 and TRBJ1-2; 12 bases are shared with TRBD1. Germline lookup yields CDR1 SGHVS and CDR2 FNYEAQ. V lost 2 bases, J lost 4 bases, and 11 bases stayed unmatched. The CDR3 loop spans 18 amino acids.

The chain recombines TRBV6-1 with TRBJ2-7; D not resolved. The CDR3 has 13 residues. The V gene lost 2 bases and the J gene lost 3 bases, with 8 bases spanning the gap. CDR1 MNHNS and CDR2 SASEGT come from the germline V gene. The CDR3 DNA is TGTGCCAGCAGTGAAAGTTCAGTCTACGAGCAGTACTTC. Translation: CASSESSVYEQYF.

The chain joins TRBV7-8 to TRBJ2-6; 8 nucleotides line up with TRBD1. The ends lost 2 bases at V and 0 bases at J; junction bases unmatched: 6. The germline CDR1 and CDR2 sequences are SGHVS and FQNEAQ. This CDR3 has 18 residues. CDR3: CASSLFRTGSSGANVLTF. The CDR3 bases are TGTGCCAGCAGCTTATTTCGGACAGGGAGCTCTGGGGCCAACGTCCTGACTTTC.

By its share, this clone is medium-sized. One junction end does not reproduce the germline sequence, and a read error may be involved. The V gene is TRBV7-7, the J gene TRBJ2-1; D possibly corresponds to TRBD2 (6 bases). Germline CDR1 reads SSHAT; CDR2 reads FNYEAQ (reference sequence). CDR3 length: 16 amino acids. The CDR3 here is CASSLGRTISYNEQFF. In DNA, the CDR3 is TGTGCTAGCAGCTTAGGGCGGACTATTTCCTACAATGAGCAGTTCTTC.

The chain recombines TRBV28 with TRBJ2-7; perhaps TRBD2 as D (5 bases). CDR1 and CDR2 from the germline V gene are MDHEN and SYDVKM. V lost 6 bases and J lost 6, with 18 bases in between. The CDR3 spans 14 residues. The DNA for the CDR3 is TGTGCCAGCAGCCCCGGGGTGTTAAACGGCGAGCAGTACTTC. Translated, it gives CASSPGVLNGEQYF.

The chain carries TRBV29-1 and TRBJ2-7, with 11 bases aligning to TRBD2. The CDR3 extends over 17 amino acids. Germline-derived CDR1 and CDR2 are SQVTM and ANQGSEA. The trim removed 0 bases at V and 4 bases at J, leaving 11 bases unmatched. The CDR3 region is CSVEELPASGGYYEQYF. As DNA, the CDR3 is TGCAGCGTTGAAGAGCTGCCCGCTAGCGGGGGGTATTACGAGCAGTACTTC.

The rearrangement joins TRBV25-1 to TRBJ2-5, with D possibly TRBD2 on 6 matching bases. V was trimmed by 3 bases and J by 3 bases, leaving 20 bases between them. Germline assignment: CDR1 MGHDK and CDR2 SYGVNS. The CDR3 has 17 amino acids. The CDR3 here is CASSDTRARGVEETQYF. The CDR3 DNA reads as TGTGCCAGCAGTGATACCCGGGCCCGCGGGGTGGAAGAGACCCAGTACTTC.

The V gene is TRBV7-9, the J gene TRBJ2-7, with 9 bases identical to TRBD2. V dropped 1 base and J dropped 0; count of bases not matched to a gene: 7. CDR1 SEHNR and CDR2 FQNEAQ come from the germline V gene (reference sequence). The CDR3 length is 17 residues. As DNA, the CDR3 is TGTGCCAGCAGCTTAGGGGATGCGCGGGGGGGCTCCTACGAGCAGTACTTC. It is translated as CASSLGDARGGSYEQYF.

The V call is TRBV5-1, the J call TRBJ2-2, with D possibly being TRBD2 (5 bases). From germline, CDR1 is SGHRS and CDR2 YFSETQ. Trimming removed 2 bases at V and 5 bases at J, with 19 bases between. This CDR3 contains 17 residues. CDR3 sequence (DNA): TGCGCCAGCAGCTTCCAAAGGTCTGGATCGGGGACCGGGGAGCTGTTTTTT. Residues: CASSFQRSGSGTGELFF.